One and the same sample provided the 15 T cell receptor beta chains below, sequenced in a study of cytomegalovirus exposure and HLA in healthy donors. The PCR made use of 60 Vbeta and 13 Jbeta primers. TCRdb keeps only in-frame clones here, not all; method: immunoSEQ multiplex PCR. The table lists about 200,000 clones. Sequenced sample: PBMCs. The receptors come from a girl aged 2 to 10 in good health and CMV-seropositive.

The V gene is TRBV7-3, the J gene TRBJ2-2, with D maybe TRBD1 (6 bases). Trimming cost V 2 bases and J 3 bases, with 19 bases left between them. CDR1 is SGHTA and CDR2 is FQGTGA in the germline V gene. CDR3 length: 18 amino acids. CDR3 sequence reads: CASSLSPRGSFDTGELFF. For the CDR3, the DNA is TGTGCCAGCAGCTTATCCCCCAGGGGAAGTTTTGACACCGGGGAGCTGTTTTTT.

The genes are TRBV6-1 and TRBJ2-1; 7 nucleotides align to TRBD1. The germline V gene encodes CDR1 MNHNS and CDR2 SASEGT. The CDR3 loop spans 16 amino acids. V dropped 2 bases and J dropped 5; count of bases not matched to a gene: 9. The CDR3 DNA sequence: TGTGCCAGCAGTGAAAGGTCTTGGGACAGACACAATGAGCAGTTCTTC. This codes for CASSERSWDRHNEQFF.

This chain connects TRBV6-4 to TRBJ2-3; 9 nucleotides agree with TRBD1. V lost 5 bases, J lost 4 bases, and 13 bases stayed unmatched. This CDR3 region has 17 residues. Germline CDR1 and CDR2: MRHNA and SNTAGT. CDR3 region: CASSPKAPGQGADTQYF. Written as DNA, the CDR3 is TGTGCCAGCAGTCCAAAAGCTCCGGGACAGGGAGCAGATACGCAGTATTTT.

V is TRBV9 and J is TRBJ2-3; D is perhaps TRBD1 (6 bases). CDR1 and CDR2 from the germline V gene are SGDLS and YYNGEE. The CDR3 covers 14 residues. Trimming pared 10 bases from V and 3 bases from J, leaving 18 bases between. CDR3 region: CAGASGTSTDTQYF. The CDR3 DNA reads TGTGCCGGGGCTTCCGGGACATCGACAGATACGCAGTATTTT. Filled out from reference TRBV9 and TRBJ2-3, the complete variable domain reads DSGVTQTPKHLITATGQRVTLRCSPRSGDLSVYWYQQSLDQGLQFLIQYYNGEERAKGNILERFSAQQFPDLHSELNLSSLELGDSALYFCAGASGTSTDTQYFGPGTRLTVL.

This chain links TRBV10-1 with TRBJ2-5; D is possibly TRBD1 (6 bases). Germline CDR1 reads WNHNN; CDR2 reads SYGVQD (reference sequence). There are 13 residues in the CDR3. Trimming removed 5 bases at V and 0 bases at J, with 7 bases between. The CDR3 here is CASSRTDQETQYF. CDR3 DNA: TGCGCCAGCAGTAGGACAGACCAAGAGACCCAGTACTTC.

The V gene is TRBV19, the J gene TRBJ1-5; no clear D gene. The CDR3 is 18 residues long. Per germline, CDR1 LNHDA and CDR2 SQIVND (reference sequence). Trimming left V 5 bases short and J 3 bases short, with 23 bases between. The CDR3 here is CASSRPRGLGGPNQPQHF. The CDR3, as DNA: TGTGCCAGTAGTCGGCCCCGGGGTTTAGGAGGCCCCAATCAGCCCCAGCATTTT.

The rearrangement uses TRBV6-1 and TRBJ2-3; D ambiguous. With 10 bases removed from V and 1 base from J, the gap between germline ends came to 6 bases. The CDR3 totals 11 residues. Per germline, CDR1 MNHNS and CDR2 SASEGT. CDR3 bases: TGTGCCACGACTGGCACAGATACGCAGTATTTT. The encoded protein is CATTGTDTQYF.

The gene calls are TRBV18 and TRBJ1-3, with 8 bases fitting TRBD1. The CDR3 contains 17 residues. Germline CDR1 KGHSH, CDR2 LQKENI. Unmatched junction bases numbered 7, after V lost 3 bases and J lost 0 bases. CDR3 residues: CASSPRGLPGSGNTIYF. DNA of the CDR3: TGTGCCAGCTCACCCAGGGGGCTCCCTGGCTCTGGAAACACCATATATTTT.

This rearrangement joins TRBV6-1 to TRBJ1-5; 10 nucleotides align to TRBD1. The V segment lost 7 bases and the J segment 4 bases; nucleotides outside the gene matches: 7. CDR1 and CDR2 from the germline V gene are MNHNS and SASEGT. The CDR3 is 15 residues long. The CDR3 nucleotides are TGTGCCAGCATCATCCGGGACAGGGGAAATCAGCCCCAGCATTTT. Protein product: CASIIRDRGNQPQHF.

The CDR3 loop reads CASSLGVGRGKNTEAFF. As DNA, the CDR3 is TGTGCCAGCAGCTTAGGGGTCGGTAGGGGAAAGAACACTGAAGCTTTCTTT. The rearrangement joins TRBV7-2 to TRBJ1-1, with a tentative D call TRBD1 (5 bases). Germline lookup yields CDR1 SGHTA and CDR2 FQGNSA. With 1 base removed from V and 1 base from J, the gap between germline ends came to 16 bases. The CDR3 has 17 residues.

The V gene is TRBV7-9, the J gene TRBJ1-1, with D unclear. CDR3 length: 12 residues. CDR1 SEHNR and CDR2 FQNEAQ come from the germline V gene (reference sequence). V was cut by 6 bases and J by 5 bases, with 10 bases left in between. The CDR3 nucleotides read TGTGCCAGCAGGGGTCAGCGGACTGAAGCTTTCTTT. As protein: CASRGQRTEAFF. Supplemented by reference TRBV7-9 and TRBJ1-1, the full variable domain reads DTGVSQNPRHKITKRGQNVTFRCDPISEHNRLYWYRQTLGQGPEFLTYFQNEAQLEKSRLLSDRFSAERPKGSFSTLEIQRTEQGDSAMYLCASRGQRTEAFFGQGTRLTVV.

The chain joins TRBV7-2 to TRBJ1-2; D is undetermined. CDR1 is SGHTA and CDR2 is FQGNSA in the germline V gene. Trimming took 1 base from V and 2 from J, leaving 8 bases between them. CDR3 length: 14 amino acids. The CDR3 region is CASSLGHDNYGYTF. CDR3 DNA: TGTGCCAGCAGCTTAGGACACGACAACTATGGCTACACCTTC.

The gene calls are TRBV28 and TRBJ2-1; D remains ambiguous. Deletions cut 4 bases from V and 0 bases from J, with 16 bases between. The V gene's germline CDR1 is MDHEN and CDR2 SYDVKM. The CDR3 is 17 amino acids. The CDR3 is CASSSPLEPSSYNEQFF. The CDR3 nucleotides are TGTGCCAGCAGTTCCCCCCTAGAACCCAGCTCCTACAATGAGCAGTTCTTC. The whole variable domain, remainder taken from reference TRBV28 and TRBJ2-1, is DVKVTQSSRYLVKRTGEKVFLECVQDMDHENMFWYRQDPGLGLRLIYFSYDVKMKEKGDIPEGYSVSREKKERFSLILESASTNQTSMYLCASSSPLEPSSYNEQFFGPGTRLTVL.

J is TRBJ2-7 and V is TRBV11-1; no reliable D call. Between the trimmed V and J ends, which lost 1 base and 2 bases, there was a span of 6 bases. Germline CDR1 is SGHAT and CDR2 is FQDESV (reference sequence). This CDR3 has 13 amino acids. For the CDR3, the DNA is TGTGCCAGCAGCTTAGTCAGAACCTACGAGCAGTACTTC. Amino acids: CASSLVRTYEQYF.

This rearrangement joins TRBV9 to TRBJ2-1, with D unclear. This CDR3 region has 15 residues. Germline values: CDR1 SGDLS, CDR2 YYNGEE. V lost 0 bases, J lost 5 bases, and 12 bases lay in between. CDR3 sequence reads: CASSVVPEDHNEQFF. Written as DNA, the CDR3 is TGTGCCAGCAGCGTAGTCCCTGAGGATCACAATGAGCAGTTCTTC.